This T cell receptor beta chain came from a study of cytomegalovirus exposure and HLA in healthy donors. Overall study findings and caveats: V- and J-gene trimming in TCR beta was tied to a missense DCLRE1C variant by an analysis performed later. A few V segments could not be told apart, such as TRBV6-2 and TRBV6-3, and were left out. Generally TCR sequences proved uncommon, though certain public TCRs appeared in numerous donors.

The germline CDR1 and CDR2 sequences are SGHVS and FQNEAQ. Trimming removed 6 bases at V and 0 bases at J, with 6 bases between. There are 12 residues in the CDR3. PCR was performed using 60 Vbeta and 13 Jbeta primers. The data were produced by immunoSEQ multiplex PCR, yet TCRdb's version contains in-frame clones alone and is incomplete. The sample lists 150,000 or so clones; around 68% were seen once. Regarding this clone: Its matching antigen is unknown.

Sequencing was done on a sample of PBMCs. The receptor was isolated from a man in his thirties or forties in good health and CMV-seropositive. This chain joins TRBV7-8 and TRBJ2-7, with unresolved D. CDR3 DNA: TGTGCCAGCAGTTTCAACTCCTACGAGCAGTACTTC. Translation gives CASSFNSYEQYF.